Shown below are 18 T cell receptor beta chains from a single sample sequenced in a study of T cells after yellow fever vaccination (dated by TCRdb to about 2019). Libraries were made using 5' RACE. Sequencing relied on an Illumina HiSeq 2500. TCRdb trimmed the raw reads at Q25, called clones with MiXCR and kept productive beta chains. Rows matching on CDR3 protein sequence are summarized as one entry with the most common DNA and genes. The table for this sample lists about 550,000 distinct CDR3 sequences; roughly 19% of them were counted only once. Of the sample, approximately 14% is held by the ten largest clones. The sample's treatment or condition label, decoded: live attenuated yellow fever vaccine strain. The material sequenced was PBMCs, taken 15 days after the yellow fever booster vaccination. These receptors were collected from a man aged 25 to 40 who received the YFV17D yellow fever vaccine.

This clonotype was detected a few times. J is TRBJ2-7 and V is TRBV11-2; TRBD1 aligns across 8 bases. After removal of 2 bases from V and 7 bases from J, the junction contained 4 bases not matched to a gene. CDR1 is SGHAT, CDR2 FQNNGV, per germline. The CDR3 consists of 13 residues. The CDR3 nucleotides are TGTGCCAGCAGCTTACAGGGGGCTCGTGAGCAGTACTTC. It yields the protein CASSLQGAREQYF.

The genes are TRBV5-4 and TRBJ1-6; possible D gene TRBD1, 5 bases. The ends were cut back, 4 bases at V and 8 bases at J, with 13 bases in the middle. This CDR3 spans 14 amino acids. Germline CDR1 SGHNT, CDR2 YYREEE (reference sequence). CDR3 bases: TGTGCCAGCAGCCCGGGACTCAGCTATTCACCCCTCCACTTT. Its translation is CASSPGLSYSPLHF.

This sequence joins TRBV11-2 and TRBJ2-2, with 7 bases matching TRBD1. V was clipped by 3 bases and J by 4 bases; unmatched bases: 2. The CDR3 is 14 residues long. Germline CDR1 is SGHAT and CDR2 is FQNNGV. The CDR3 is CASSFGQATGELFF. CDR3 in DNA: TGTGCCAGCAGCTTTGGACAGGCCACCGGGGAGCTGTTTTTT.

The chain links TRBV29-1 to TRBJ2-3; D possibly corresponds to TRBD2 (7 bases). Germline CDR1 and CDR2: SQVTM and ANQGSEA. The CDR3 consists of 15 residues. The V gene lost 6 bases and the J gene lost 2 bases, with 18 bases spanning the gap. CDR3 nucleotides: TGCAGCGTCTCCAAGGGGGGGGCCAACACAGATACGCAGTATTTT. Translation: CSVSKGGANTDTQYF.

This clonotype was observed a handful of times. V gene TRBV20-1 combines with J gene TRBJ2-7; D might be TRBD2 (6 bases). V was cut by 0 bases and J by 9 bases, with 9 bases left in between. Looked up from germline, CDR1 is DFQATT and CDR2 is SNEGSKA (reference sequence). This CDR3 has 11 residues. CDR3: CSAREATRQYF. In DNA form, the CDR3 reads TGCAGTGCTAGAGAGGCGACTAGGCAGTACTTC.

The rearrangement links TRBV3-1 to TRBJ2-7; D not certain. Germline V gene data show CDR1 as LGHDT and CDR2 as YNNKEL (reference sequence). V was shortened by 10 bases and J by 0 bases, with 13 bases between the two germline ends. The CDR3 is 13 amino acids. The CDR3 region has the DNA TGTGCCACCTCGGACGGAAGCTCCTACGAGCAGTACTTC. Residues: CATSDGSSYEQYF.

V and J are TRBV24-1 and TRBJ2-3, with D perhaps matching TRBD1 (6 bases). The V end lost 4 bases, the J end lost 7 bases, and 11 bases lay between the germline ends. The CDR3 covers 13 residues. Germline assignment: CDR1 KGHDR and CDR2 SFDVKD. The chain's CDR3 is CATSDSDRNTQYF. The CDR3, as DNA: TGTGCCACCAGTGACTCCGACAGGAATACGCAGTATTTT.

This chain connects TRBV15 to TRBJ2-1; 9 bases map to TRBD2. The V segment lost 0 bases and the J segment 15 bases; nucleotides outside the gene matches: 15. The CDR3 runs 16 residues. From germline, CDR1 is LNHNV and CDR2 YYDKDF (reference sequence). The CDR3 here is CATSRDPTSGRPRAFF. The DNA for the CDR3 is TGTGCCACCAGCAGAGATCCAACTAGCGGGCGCCCGCGTGCGTTCTTC.

The rearrangement links TRBV10-3 to TRBJ2-5, with 10 positions matching TRBD2. Germline V gene lookup returns CDR1 ENHRY and CDR2 SYGVKD. The CDR3 consists of 17 residues. Unmatched junction bases numbered 15, after V lost 6 bases and J lost 5 bases. CDR3 bases: TGTGCCATCAGCCCCGGGGCTAGCGGGAGCTCCCAGGAGACCCAGTACTTC. Translation gives CAISPGASGSSQETQYF.

The chain joins TRBV20-1 to TRBJ2-2; 7 positions match TRBD1. Germline V gives CDR1 DFQATT, CDR2 SNEGSKA (reference sequence). The CDR3 spans 15 residues. V was pared by 1 base and J by 4 bases, with 6 bases of the junction left unmatched. The CDR3 DNA reads as TGCAGTGCTAGAGGAATGACAGGGCCCACCGGGGAGCTGTTTTTT. Protein product: CSARGMTGPTGELFF.

The chain combines TRBV7-2 with TRBJ2-1, with D uncertain. The CDR3 length is 12 residues. CDR1 SGHTA and CDR2 FQGNSA come from the germline V gene. Trimming left V 5 bases short and J 6 bases short, with 8 bases between. The CDR3 reads CASSLYTNEQFF. In nucleotides, the CDR3 is TGTGCCAGCAGCCTATATACCAATGAGCAGTTCTTC. Filled out from reference TRBV7-2 and TRBJ2-1, the complete variable domain reads GAGVSQSPSNKVTEKGKDVELRCDPISGHTALYWYRQSLGQGLEFLIYFQGNSAPDKSGLPSDRFSAERTGGSVSTLTIQRTQQEDSAVYLCASSLYTNEQFFGPGTRLTVL.

In its sample, this clonotype was seen a few times. The chain uses TRBV20-1 and TRBJ2-2, with D possibly being TRBD2 (5 bases). Germline CDR1 is DFQATT and CDR2 is SNEGSKA (reference sequence). V lost 3 bases, J lost 4 bases, and 9 bases lay in between. The CDR3 spans 13 residues. The DNA of the CDR3 is TGCAGTGCTAGTATGGGGAGCACCGGGGAGCTGTTTTTT. Its translation is CSASMGSTGELFF.

The chain uses TRBV7-6 and TRBJ2-5; TRBD2 agrees at 7 bases. V gave up 1 base and J gave up 3 bases; unmatched junction bases: 8. Germline-derived CDR1 and CDR2 are SGHVS and FNYEAQ. The CDR3 sequence is 16 residues long. CDR3 nucleotides: TGTGCCAGCAGCTTAGGTCCTAGCGGCGTTAAAGAGACCCAGTACTTC. Amino acid sequence: CASSLGPSGVKETQYF.

This clonotype has only a few counts. The J gene is TRBJ2-7, the V gene TRBV29-1; 9 nucleotides align to TRBD2. Germline V gene sequence: CDR1 SQVTM, CDR2 ANQGSEA. CDR3 size: 17 residues. The V gene end was trimmed by 0 bases and the J gene end by 6 bases; junction bases not matched to a gene: 15. Here the CDR3 DNA reads TGCAGCGTTGAAGATCTTTCAAGCGGGGGGCTCGGTGTCGAGCAGTACTTC. As protein: CSVEDLSSGGLGVEQYF.

This clonotype was found once. The chain has TRBV28 and TRBJ2-7, with TRBD1 matching over 7 bases. Losses at the gene ends were 4 bases for V and 3 bases for J; bases not matched to a gene: 12. The CDR3 covers 16 residues. Germline V lookup: CDR1 MDHEN, CDR2 SYDVKM. CDR3 amino acids: CASSSLQGRILYEQYF. The CDR3 DNA reads as TGTGCCAGCAGTTCCTTACAGGGGAGAATACTCTACGAGCAGTACTTC.

The CDR3 region has the DNA TGTGCCAGCAGCGCGGACAGTCGGAGGACCCAGTACTTC. Amino acids: CASSADSRRTQYF. The chain combines TRBV9 with TRBJ2-5, with D possibly matching TRBD1 (6 bases). Trimming pared 3 bases from V and 7 bases from J, leaving 13 bases between. This CDR3 contains 13 residues. CDR1 SGDLS and CDR2 YYNGEE come from the germline V gene.

A few counts support this clonotype. This chain uses TRBV20-1 with TRBJ2-1; 7 bases are a match to TRBD2. CDR1 and CDR2 (germline): DFQATT, SNEGSKA (reference sequence). This CDR3 spans 13 amino acids. The CDR3 region is CVPSGGSMDEQFF. The DNA of the CDR3 is TGCGTCCCCTCTGGCGGGAGTATGGATGAGCAGTTCTTC.

This clonotype has a handful of counts. The CDR3 sequence: CASSYWGQAYNEQFF. CDR3 sequence (DNA): TGTGCCAGCAGTTACTGGGGACAGGCCTACAATGAGCAGTTCTTC. This chain uses TRBV6-2 or TRBV6-3 with TRBJ2-1; 8 bases are a match to TRBD1. This CDR3 contains 15 residues. The germline V gene encodes CDR1 MNHEY and CDR2 SVGEGT. The junction had 1 base not matched to a gene; V was cut back by 1 base and J by 2 bases.